Listed here are 14 T cell receptor beta chains from one sample, sequenced in a study of cytomegalovirus exposure and HLA in healthy donors. Researchers ran the PCR with 60 Vbeta and 13 Jbeta primers. Some clones are missing from TCRdb's copy, which holds only in-frame ones; the method was immunoSEQ multiplex PCR. The sample yields around 70,000 clones, around 73% seen once. The specimen was PBMCs. The receptors come from a woman aged 40 to 50 in good health and CMV-seropositive.

This clone has only one observation. The V and J genes are TRBV9 and TRBJ2-3; 12 nucleotides line up with TRBD2. The germline V gene has CDR1 SGDLS and CDR2 YYNGEE. Trimming cost V 6 bases and J 4 bases; bases outside gene matches: 3. The CDR3 loop spans 14 amino acids. CDR3 DNA: TGTGCCAGCACCCCTAGCGGGGGGGCAGATACGCAGTATTTT. Protein product: CASTPSGGADTQYF.

The chain recombines TRBV7-9 with TRBJ2-2; 13 bases align to TRBD2. The V and J ends lost 3 bases and 5 bases, in that order; junction bases with no gene match: 3. The CDR3 contains 16 residues. From germline, CDR1 is SEHNR and CDR2 FQNEAQ (reference sequence). The CDR3 region is CASSFGLAGVTGELFF. CDR3 DNA sequence: TGTGCCAGCAGCTTTGGACTAGCGGGGGTTACCGGGGAGCTGTTTTTT.

V is TRBV19 and J is TRBJ2-2, with TRBD1 matching over 9 bases. The germline V gene encodes CDR1 LNHDA and CDR2 SQIVND (reference sequence). The junction had 7 bases not matched to a gene; V was cut back by 5 bases and J by 3 bases. CDR3 size: 16 residues. The CDR3 loop reads CASSSPGQGYTGELFF. The CDR3 DNA reads as TGTGCCAGTAGTTCTCCGGGACAGGGATACACCGGGGAGCTGTTTTTT.

The V and J genes are TRBV6-5 and TRBJ1-4; TRBD1 aligns across 10 bases. J was trimmed by 8 bases and V by 7 bases; bases with no gene match: 7. The CDR3 sequence is 14 residues long. Germline-derived CDR1 and CDR2 are MNHEY and SVGAGI. For the CDR3, the DNA is TGTGCCAGCACATTTGGGACAGGGGAAGAAAAACTGTTTTTT. The encoded protein is CASTFGTGEEKLFF.

This chain joins TRBV7-6 and TRBJ1-1; no firm D call. This CDR3 region has 14 residues. V was clipped by 0 bases and J by 1 base, with 6 bases between them. From germline, CDR1 is SGHVS and CDR2 FNYEAQ. The CDR3 reads CASSLAGGNTEAFF. CDR3 DNA sequence: TGTGCCAGCAGCTTAGCGGGAGGGAACACTGAAGCTTTCTTT.

V is TRBV28 and J is TRBJ1-5; 8 bases line up with TRBD1. This CDR3 region has 14 residues. Germline values: CDR1 MDHEN, CDR2 SYDVKM. J gave up 5 bases and V 4 bases, and 4 bases lay outside the gene matches. CDR3 sequence: CASSSGQGDQPQHF. The CDR3 DNA reads TGTGCCAGCAGTTCCGGACAGGGAGATCAGCCCCAGCATTTT. Together with reference TRBV28 and TRBJ1-5, the CDR3 gives the full variable domain: DVKVTQSSRYLVKRTGEKVFLECVQDMDHENMFWYRQDPGLGLRLIYFSYDVKMKEKGDIPEGYSVSREKKERFSLILESASTNQTSMYLCASSSGQGDQPQHFGDGTRLSIL.

V is TRBV4-3 and J is TRBJ2-7; TRBD2 agrees at 9 bases. Matching the DNA end better, TRBJ2-1 makes the J call doubtful. CDR3 length equals 16 residues. In germline, CDR1 is LGHNA, CDR2 YSLEER. The CDR3 DNA reads as TGCGCCAGCAGCCAAGAGGAGCGGGGGGCCTACAATGAGCAGTTCTTC. Translating gives CASSQEERGAYNEQFF.

With regard to this clone: One end of the junction does not line up with germline, which may come from a read error. In the same sample, other DNA sequences code for this CDR3. The J gene is TRBJ1-1, the V gene TRBV19; TRBD1 agrees at 7 bases. The germline CDR1 and CDR2 sequences are LNHDA and SQIVND (reference sequence). The CDR3 runs to 15 residues. For the CDR3, the DNA is TGTGCCACCCGCGTAGGGGACAGATTGAACACTGAAGCCTTCTTT. It specifies CATRVGDRLNTEAFF.

V usage is TRBV7-2 and J usage is TRBJ2-7, with 8 bases matching TRBD2. V dropped 5 bases and J dropped 6; count of bases not matched to a gene: 9. CDR1 SGHTA and CDR2 FQGNSA come from the germline V gene. CDR3 size: 14 residues. This CDR3 reads CASSRTGTRSEQYF. DNA for the CDR3: TGTGCCAGCAGCCGAACCGGGACTAGAAGCGAGCAGTACTTC.

This clone was detected a few times. This chain connects TRBV4-1 to TRBJ2-3; D is uncertain. This CDR3 spans 11 amino acids. Per germline, CDR1 MGHRA and CDR2 YSYEKL. Trimming cost V 3 bases and J 6 bases, with 4 bases left between them. The CDR3 sequence: CASSQTDTQYF. In DNA, the CDR3 is TGCGCCAGCAGCCAGACTGATACGCAGTATTTT.

V gene TRBV19 combines with J gene TRBJ2-7, with 11 bases identical to TRBD2. The CDR3 totals 15 residues. V shed 5 bases, J shed 2 bases, and the junction held 5 bases outside the gene matches. Per germline, CDR1 LNHDA and CDR2 SQIVND (reference sequence). CDR3 DNA: TGTGCCAGTAGTCCCCTAGCGGGGGGTACCTACGAGCAGTACTTC. As protein: CASSPLAGGTYEQYF.

J is TRBJ2-5 and V is TRBV15; D is ambiguous. V was pared by 0 bases and J by 5 bases, with 4 bases between. The V gene's germline CDR1 is LNHNV and CDR2 YYDKDF (reference sequence). The CDR3 is 12 amino acids. The CDR3 nucleotides read TGTGCCACCAGCAGAGATCAGGAGACCCAGTACTTC. Its translation is CATSRDQETQYF.

The chain recombines TRBV5-1 with TRBJ2-5; TRBD1 aligns across 10 bases. Germline CDR1 is SGHRS and CDR2 is YFSETQ. The CDR3 contains 15 residues. V shed 4 bases, J shed 1 base, and the junction held 4 bases outside the gene matches. CDR3 coding DNA: TGCGCCAGCAGCAGGGGACAGGGGTCCCAAGAGACCCAGTACTTC. It translates to CASSRGQGSQETQYF. Filled out from reference TRBV5-1 and TRBJ2-5, the complete variable domain reads KAGVTQTPRYLIKTRGQQVTLSCSPISGHRSVSWYQQTPGQGLQFLFEYFSETQRNKGNFPGRFSGRQFSNSRSEMNVSTLELGDSALYLCASSRGQGSQETQYFGPGTRLLVL.

V and J are TRBV9 and TRBJ2-3; 7 nucleotides match TRBD2. The CDR3 covers 14 residues. Germline V gene data show CDR1 as SGDLS and CDR2 as YYNGEE. Trimming at V came to 1 base and at J to 3 bases, leaving 2 bases not matched to a gene. The CDR3 nucleotides are TGTGCCAGCAGCGTAATCGGGGGGACAGATACGCAGTATTTT. Amino acids: CASSVIGGTDTQYF.